Below are 17 T cell receptor beta chains sequenced from a single sample in a study of T cells after posttransplantation cyclophosphamide. Data came from immunoSEQ multiplex PCR; TCRdb stores just in-frame clones and leaves some out. This sample carries some 7,600 clones, none of them present only once. Busulfan-fludarabine conditioning, marrow transplant, and cyclophosphamide on days +3 and +4 were administered. Sequenced material: PBMCs, taken after allogeneic stem cell transplant with posttransplant cyclophosphamide. Source of these receptors: a female patient aged 50-65 years who received an allogeneic stem cell transplant from a related donor, was CMV-positive, and had no GVHD. Some T cells may arise from the graft donor.

This clone occurred a few times. The rearrangement joins TRBV6-6 to TRBJ2-3, with D perhaps TRBD2 (7 bases). V was shortened by 2 bases and J by 5 bases, with 17 bases between the two germline ends. This CDR3 spans 16 amino acids. Germline values: CDR1 MNHNY, CDR2 SVGAGI (reference sequence). The CDR3 region has the DNA TGTGCCAGCAGTTACCCGAGGGAGGGGGGGGGAGATACGCAGTATTTT. This translates into CASSYPREGGGDTQYF.

This clone was found many times. The rearrangement links TRBV7-8 to TRBJ1-3, with a weak D call TRBD1 (5 bases). Germline-derived CDR1 and CDR2 are SGHVS and FQNEAQ. The CDR3 runs 15 residues. Trimming pared 2 bases from V and 4 bases from J, leaving 12 bases between. The CDR3 coding sequence is TGTGCCAGCAGCTTATGGCGACAGCTAGGAAACACCATATATTTT. Amino acid sequence: CASSLWRQLGNTIYF. The full variable domain, with the rest looked up from reference TRBV7-8 and TRBJ1-3, is GAGVSQSPRYKVAKRGQDVALRCDPISGHVSLFWYQQALGQGPEFLTYFQNEAQLDKSGLPSDRFFAERPEGSVSTLKIQRTQQEDSAVYLCASSLWRQLGNTIYFGEGSWLTVV.

The rearrangement links TRBV29-1 to TRBJ2-3; TRBD2 matches 9 bases. This CDR3 contains 16 residues. V lost 8 bases to trimming and J lost 2 bases; unmatched junction nucleotides: 14. CDR1 and CDR2 from the germline V gene are SQVTM and ANQGSEA. In DNA form, the CDR3 reads TGCAGCCCCGGGGCCATAGCGGGAGAGGTCACAGATACGCAGTATTTT. Protein product: CSPGAIAGEVTDTQYF.

This clone was seen at least ten times. This chain uses TRBV27 with TRBJ1-2; D unclear. The germline CDR1 and CDR2 sequences are MNHEY and SMNVEV (reference sequence). The CDR3 extends over 14 amino acids. The V and J ends lost 0 bases and 6 bases respectively, with 11 bases between them. The CDR3 spells CASSLSVAFHGYTF. Written as DNA, the CDR3 is TGTGCCAGCAGTTTATCCGTGGCATTTCATGGCTACACCTTC.

This clone has a count of ten or more. V usage is TRBV30 and J usage is TRBJ1-1; D unclear. The CDR3 has 11 amino acids. V was shortened by 0 bases and J by 5 bases, with 4 bases between the two germline ends. Per the germline V gene, CDR1 is GTSNPN and CDR2 is SVGIG (reference sequence). The DNA for the CDR3 is TGTGCCTGGAGTGTAGGTACTGAAGCTTTCTTT. Amino acid sequence: CAWSVGTEAFF.

This clone has at least ten counts. This chain links TRBV4-3 with TRBJ2-3; perhaps TRBD2 as D (6 bases). Looked up from germline, CDR1 is LGHNA and CDR2 is YSLEER. The CDR3 totals 16 residues. V was clipped by 0 bases and J by 0 bases, with 10 bases between them. CDR3 loop: CASSQDWTTSTDTQYF. The CDR3, as DNA: TGCGCCAGCAGCCAAGATTGGACTACTAGCACAGATACGCAGTATTTT.

The sample holds many counts of this clone. The chain recombines TRBV6-6 with TRBJ2-4; perhaps TRBD1 as D (5 bases). Deletions cut 3 bases from V and 0 bases from J, with 12 bases between. The CDR3 is 16 amino acids. Looked up from germline, CDR1 is MNHNY and CDR2 is SVGAGI (reference sequence). CDR3 protein: CASSYAGAPAKNIQYF. The CDR3 nucleotides are TGTGCCAGCAGTTATGCTGGGGCCCCAGCCAAAAACATTCAGTACTTC.

This clone has a count of ten or more. The J gene is TRBJ2-5, the V gene TRBV4-1, with 9 bases lining up with TRBD1. The CDR3 totals 15 residues. Germline V gene sequence: CDR1 MGHRA, CDR2 YSYEKL. The junction had 4 bases not matched to a gene; V was cut back by 0 bases and J by 5 bases. The CDR3: CASSQEQGAWETQYF. CDR3 in DNA: TGCGCCAGCAGCCAAGAACAGGGGGCGTGGGAGACCCAGTACTTC.

This clone was counted ten times or more. This chain connects TRBV30 to TRBJ2-7; 7 nucleotides match TRBD2. This CDR3 region has 14 residues. The trim removed 7 bases at V and 2 bases at J, leaving 11 bases unmatched. From germline, CDR1 is GTSNPN and CDR2 SVGIG (reference sequence). CDR3 nucleotides: TGTGCCTTCTCGGGGGGAACGGCTACCTACGAGCAGTACTTC. Translating gives CAFSGGTATYEQYF.

This clone has at least ten counts. The chain is built from TRBV15 and TRBJ2-1; 8 bases agree with TRBD1. V lost 1 base and J lost 4; bases outside the gene matches: 6. The CDR3 is 16 amino acids. The germline V gene has CDR1 LNHNV and CDR2 YYDKDF (reference sequence). Here the CDR3 DNA reads TGTGCCACCAGCAGAGGAGGACAGGGCTTATACAATGAGCAGTTCTTC. This sequence encodes CATSRGGQGLYNEQFF.

This clone has at least ten counts. The chain joins TRBV18 to TRBJ1-1, with 8 bases lining up with TRBD1. The CDR3 loop spans 17 amino acids. Germline-derived CDR1 and CDR2 are KGHSH and LQKENI. J was trimmed by 0 bases and V by 1 base; bases with no gene match: 7. The CDR3 nucleotides are TGTGCCAGCTCACCACGGACAGGGATCGGAATGAACACTGAAGCTTTCTTT. Protein: CASSPRTGIGMNTEAFF. Drawing the rest from reference TRBV18 and TRBJ1-1, the complete variable domain is NAGVMQNPRHLVRRRGQEARLRCSPMKGHSHVYWYRQLPEEGLKFMVYLQKENIIDESGMPKERFSAEFPKEGPSILRIQQVVRGDSAAYFCASSPRTGIGMNTEAFFGQGTRLTVV.

Ten or more counts support this clone. The chain has TRBV6-1 and TRBJ1-2; no clear D. Germline V gives CDR1 MNHNS, CDR2 SASEGT. The V and J ends lost 0 bases and 13 bases respectively, with 9 bases between them. CDR3 length: 11 amino acids. The DNA of the CDR3 is TGTGCCAGCAGTGAAGCGCGGGATTCCACCTTC. Translation gives CASSEARDSTF.

At least ten counts were recorded for this clone. V usage is TRBV19 and J usage is TRBJ2-3; no firm D call. Trimming took 2 bases from V and 2 from J, leaving 5 bases between them. This CDR3 has 13 amino acids. Germline CDR1 reads LNHDA; CDR2 reads SQIVND (reference sequence). CDR3 in DNA: TGTGCCAGTAGTATACAGGACACAGATACGCAGTATTTT. It codes for CASSIQDTDTQYF.

Ten or more counts support this clone. J is TRBJ2-5 and V is TRBV6-5, with D perhaps matching TRBD1 (6 bases). V was trimmed by 1 base and J by 2 bases, leaving 11 bases between them. Germline V gene data show CDR1 as MNHEY and CDR2 as SVGAGI. This CDR3 spans 15 amino acids. The CDR3, as DNA: TGTGCCAGCAGTTACTATGGGACAACTCAAGAGACCCAGTACTTC. This gives the protein CASSYYGTTQETQYF.

By share of the sample, this clone is medium-sized (0.01 to 0.1%). The chain is built from TRBV7-9 and TRBJ1-1, with D perhaps TRBD1 (5 bases). The CDR3 loop spans 14 amino acids. Germline V lookup: CDR1 SEHNR, CDR2 FQNEAQ (reference sequence). Trimming pared 1 base from V and 5 bases from J, leaving 11 bases between. The CDR3 DNA follows: TGTGCCAGCAGCTTAGTCGGGGGGGGAACTGAAGCTTTCTTT. Protein sequence: CASSLVGGGTEAFF.

This clone was detected ten times or more. The gene calls are TRBV11-3 and TRBJ2-4; the D gene is possibly TRBD1 (6 bases). The V end lost 5 bases, the J end lost 0 bases, and 20 bases lay between the germline ends. Germline-derived CDR1 and CDR2 are SGHNT and YENEEA. There are 18 residues in the CDR3. For the CDR3, the DNA is TGTGCCAGCAGCGAAAGGCTCAGGGGATTACTAGCCAAAAACATTCAGTACTTC. It translates to CASSERLRGLLAKNIQYF.

This clone has a count of ten or more. The chain employs TRBV19 and TRBJ1-4, with D unresolved. The CDR3 is 15 residues long. Per the germline V gene, CDR1 is LNHDA and CDR2 is SQIVND (reference sequence). Between the trimmed V and J ends, which lost 3 bases and 7 bases, there was a span of 15 bases. The DNA for the CDR3 is TGTGCCAGTAGTATCCCAGCGACCATGGGTGAAAAACTGTTTTTT. Encoded protein: CASSIPATMGEKLFF. The variable domain in full, with the rest retrieved from reference TRBV19 and TRBJ1-4, is DGGITQSPKYLFRKEGQNVTLSCEQNLNHDAMYWYRQDPGQGLRLIYYSQIVNDFQKGDIAEGYSVSREKKESFPLTVTSAQKNPTAFYLCASSIPATMGEKLFFGSGTQLSVL.